These 5 T cell receptor beta chains originate from one sample sequenced in a study of early T cells in non-severe SARS-CoV-2 infection. Each CDR3 protein gets one entry after TCRdb re-called the 5' RACE reads with MiXCR. This sample has approximately 98,000 distinct CDR3 sequences, with roughly an eighth found just once. What was sequenced was whole blood. Receptor source: an adult who was a healthcare worker with PCR-confirmed SARS-CoV-2 infection or an uninfected control (not recorded which).

This clonotype was observed a handful of times. It is unclear where the CDR3 begins or ends on the DNA, so no DNA is shown, and the CDR3 is as TCRdb lists it. The CDR3 protein is CASSFVAGGAFFF. The chain combines TRBV11-2 with TRBJ2-1; the table names TRBD1, a call not compared with the DNA. Per the germline V gene, CDR1 is SGHAT and CDR2 is FQNNGV. Ends included, the CDR3 has 13 residues.

Comment on this clonotype: At one boundary the junction diverges from the germline segment, which might be a read error. The CDR3 protein is CASSRGLNTEAFF. In DNA, the CDR3 is TGTGCCAGCAGCAGGGGCCTAAACACTGAAGCTTTTTTT. This rearrangement joins TRBV11-3 to TRBJ1-1; possible D gene TRBD1, 5 bases. There are 13 residues in the CDR3. Germline CDR1 SGHNT, CDR2 YENEEA. Drawing the rest from reference TRBV11-3 and TRBJ1-1, the complete variable domain is EAGVVQSPRYKIIEKKQPVAFWCNPISGHNTLYWYLQNLGQGPELLIRYENEEAVDDSQLPKDRFSAERLKGVDSTLKIQPAELGDSAVYLCASSRGLNTEAFFGQGTRLTVV.

This chain joins TRBV20-1 and TRBJ2-1, with 8 bases lining up with TRBD2. Trimming took 5 bases from V and 1 from J; bases not matched to a gene: 19. Looked up from germline, CDR1 is DFQATT and CDR2 is SNEGSKA (reference sequence). This CDR3 comprises 19 residues. The CDR3 bases are TGCAGTGCTGGAGGGTCCTTTATGGGCGGGGGGCAGTCCTACAATGAGCAGTTCTTC. The encoded protein is CSAGGSFMGGGQSYNEQFF.

This clonotype was counted between two and nine times. The gene calls are TRBV28 and TRBJ2-1; 10 nucleotides align to TRBD1. V dropped 4 bases and J dropped 5; count of bases not matched to a gene: 5. This CDR3 spans 15 amino acids. CDR1 is MDHEN, CDR2 SYDVKM, per germline. CDR3 sequence: CASSSPGQGNNEQFF. Here the CDR3 DNA reads TGTGCCAGCAGTTCGCCGGGACAGGGGAACAATGAGCAGTTCTTC.

CDR3: CASSHRSYEQYF. The DNA of the CDR3 is TGTGCCAGCAGCCATAGATCCTACGAGCAGTACTTC. J is TRBJ2-7 and V is TRBV3-1; D not certain. Germline assignment: CDR1 LGHDT and CDR2 YNNKEL (reference sequence). V lost 3 bases, J lost 1 base, and 4 bases lay in between. The CDR3 runs 12 residues.